Below are 10 T cell receptor beta chains sequenced from a single sample in a study of blood T cell repertoires in COVID-19 (dated by TCRdb to 2020 to 2021). Preparation of the library involved the immunoSEQ multiplex PCR assay. In its TCRdb copy, this immuneACCESS table keeps in-frame sequences only and misses some clones. Where compared with another copy, unresolved V genes explain less than half of these, and the others have no known cause. Recorded for this sample are some 52,000 clones; about 91% of them occurred a single time. Together, the top ten hold over 4% of the sample. The sample taken for sequencing was peripheral blood. These receptors all come from a man aged 55 to 69 with active COVID-19.

The chain has TRBV9 and TRBJ2-5; D not certain. The CDR3 contains 13 residues. V was clipped by 0 bases and J by 4 bases, with 7 bases between them. Per the germline V gene, CDR1 is SGDLS and CDR2 is YYNGEE. The CDR3 sequence is CASSVGTLETQYF. The CDR3 coding sequence is TGTGCCAGCAGCGTAGGTACTTTAGAGACCCAGTACTTC.

The rearrangement joins TRBV6-2 or TRBV6-3 to TRBJ2-5, with 10 bases that match TRBD1. The germline CDR1 and CDR2 sequences are MNHEY and SVGEGT. Trimming at V came to 2 bases and at J to 1 base, leaving 10 bases not matched to a gene. This CDR3 is 18 amino acids long. The CDR3, as DNA: TGTGCCAGCAGTTACCCGTTACCGGGACAGGGGACCCAAGAGACCCAGTACTTC. It specifies CASSYPLPGQGTQETQYF.

The chain links TRBV30 to TRBJ1-2; perhaps TRBD1 as D (6 bases). The CDR3 loop spans 13 amino acids. The ends were cut back, 3 bases at V and 1 base at J, with 9 bases in the middle. Germline V gene data show CDR1 as GTSNPN and CDR2 as SVGIG (reference sequence). The CDR3 region has the DNA TGTGCCTGGAGAGGCAGGGGTAACTATGGCTACACCTTC. Translation gives CAWRGRGNYGYTF.

The V and J genes are TRBV5-5 and TRBJ1-4; TRBD1 might be the D (5 bases). The germline CDR1 and CDR2 sequences are SGHKS and YYEKEE (reference sequence). V was cut by 1 base and J by 8 bases, with 21 bases left in between. CDR3 length: 17 amino acids. CDR3 sequence: CASSLRGLGRVGEKLFF. The CDR3 coding sequence is TGTGCCAGCAGCTTGCGTGGGCTGGGCAGGGTTGGGGAAAAACTGTTTTTT.

This rearrangement joins TRBV4-3 to TRBJ1-4, with 8 positions matching TRBD1. V lost 4 bases and J lost 6; bases outside the gene matches: 7. Germline-derived CDR1 and CDR2 are LGHNA and YSLEER. This CDR3 has 15 residues. The CDR3 nucleotides read TGCGCCAGCAGCCGCGACAGGGGCGGGGATGAAAAACTGTTTTTT. Translated, it gives CASSRDRGGDEKLFF.

This rearrangement joins TRBV6-2 or TRBV6-3 to TRBJ2-3; D is perhaps TRBD2 (5 bases). Germline loops: CDR1 MNHEY, CDR2 SVGEGT. Trimming stripped 0 bases from V and 3 bases from J, with 13 bases between. The CDR3 sequence is 16 residues long. For the CDR3, the DNA is TGTGCCAGCAGTTACTCGAACCCGGGAAAGACAGATACGCAGTATTTT. This codes for CASSYSNPGKTDTQYF.

This clone was seen once. V is TRBV9 and J is TRBJ2-2; TRBD2 might be the D (5 bases). Trimming shortened V by 3 bases and J by 6 bases, and 12 bases separated the two germline ends. CDR1 and CDR2 from the germline V gene are SGDLS and YYNGEE. The CDR3 sequence is 14 residues long. Here the CDR3 reads CASSEVSGAGELFF. The CDR3 DNA follows: TGTGCCAGCAGCGAAGTTTCCGGGGCCGGGGAGCTGTTTTTT.

This chain joins TRBV12-3 or TRBV12-4 and TRBJ2-7; D is ambiguous. The V and J ends lost 7 bases and 3 bases respectively, with 10 bases between them. The CDR3 is 12 amino acids. The CDR3 DNA sequence: TGTGCCAGCACCCGACATCTCTACGAGCAGTACTTC. Translated: CASTRHLYEQYF.

The gene calls are TRBV4-3 and TRBJ1-6; unclear D gene. The germline gives CDR1 LGHNA, CDR2 YSLEER. The CDR3 totals 17 residues. Trimming stripped 0 bases from V and 7 bases from J, with 16 bases between. The DNA of the CDR3 is TGCGCCAGCAGCCAAGATAACATCCCGGGAGGAAATTCACCCCTCCACTTT. This translates into CASSQDNIPGGNSPLHF.

This chain joins TRBV28 and TRBJ2-1, with 7 bases lining up with TRBD1. The junction had 9 bases not matched to a gene; V was cut back by 6 bases and J by 1 base. Germline CDR1 reads MDHEN; CDR2 reads SYDVKM. CDR3 length: 16 amino acids. The CDR3: CASRRDTGASYNEQFF. The CDR3 region has the DNA TGTGCCAGCAGGCGCGACACAGGGGCTTCCTACAATGAGCAGTTCTTC.